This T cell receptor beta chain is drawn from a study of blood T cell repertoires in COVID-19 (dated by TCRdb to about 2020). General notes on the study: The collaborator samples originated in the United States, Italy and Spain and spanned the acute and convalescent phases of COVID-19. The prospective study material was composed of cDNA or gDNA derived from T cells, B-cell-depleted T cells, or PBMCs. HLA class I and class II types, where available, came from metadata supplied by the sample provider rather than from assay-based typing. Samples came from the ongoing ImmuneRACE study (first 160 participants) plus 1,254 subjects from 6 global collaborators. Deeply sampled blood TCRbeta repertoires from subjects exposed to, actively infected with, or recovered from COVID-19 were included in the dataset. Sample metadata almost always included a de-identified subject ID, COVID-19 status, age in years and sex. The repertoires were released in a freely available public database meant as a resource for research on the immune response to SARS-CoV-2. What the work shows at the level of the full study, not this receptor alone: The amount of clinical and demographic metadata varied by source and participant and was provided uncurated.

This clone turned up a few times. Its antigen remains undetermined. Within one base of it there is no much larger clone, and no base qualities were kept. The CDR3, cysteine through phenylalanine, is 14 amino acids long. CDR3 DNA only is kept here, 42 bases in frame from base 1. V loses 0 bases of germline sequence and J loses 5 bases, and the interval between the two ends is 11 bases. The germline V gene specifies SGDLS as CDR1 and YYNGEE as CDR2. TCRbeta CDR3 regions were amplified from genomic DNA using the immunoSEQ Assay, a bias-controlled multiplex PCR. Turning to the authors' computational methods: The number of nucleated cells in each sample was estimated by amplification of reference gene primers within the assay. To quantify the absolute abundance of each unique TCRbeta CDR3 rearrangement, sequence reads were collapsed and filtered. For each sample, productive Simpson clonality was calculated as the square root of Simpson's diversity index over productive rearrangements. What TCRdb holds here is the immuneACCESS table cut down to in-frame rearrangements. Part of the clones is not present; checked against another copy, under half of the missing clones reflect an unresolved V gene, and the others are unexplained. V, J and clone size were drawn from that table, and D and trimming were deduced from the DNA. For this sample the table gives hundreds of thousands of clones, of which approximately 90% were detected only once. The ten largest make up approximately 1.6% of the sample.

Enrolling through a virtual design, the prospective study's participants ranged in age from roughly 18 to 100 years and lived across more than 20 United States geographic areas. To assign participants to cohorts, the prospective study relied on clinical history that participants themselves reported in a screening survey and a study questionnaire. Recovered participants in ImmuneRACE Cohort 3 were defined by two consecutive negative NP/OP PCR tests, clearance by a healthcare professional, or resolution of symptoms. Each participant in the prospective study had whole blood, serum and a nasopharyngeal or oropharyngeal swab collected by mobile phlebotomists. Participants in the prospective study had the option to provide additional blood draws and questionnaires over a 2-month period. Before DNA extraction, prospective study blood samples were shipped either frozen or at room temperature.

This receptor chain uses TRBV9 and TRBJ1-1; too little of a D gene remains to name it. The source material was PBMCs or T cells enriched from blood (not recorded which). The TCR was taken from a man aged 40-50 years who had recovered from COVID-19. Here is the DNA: TGTGCCAGCAGCGTAGGGCAGGCAACTACTGAAGCTTTCTTT. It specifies CASSVGQATTEAFF.